This T cell receptor (beta chain) was observed in a study of shared clonotypes between healthy human individuals. The study, taken as a whole, reports: Sequencing depth was expected to influence donor clonotype sharing.

Turning to this clone: The antigen is unknown.

At a deep level, the assay was run. Each replicate PCR on the sorted subsets used about 220 ng DNA (approximately 33,000 T cell genomes). Profiling relied on immunoSEQ multiplex PCR, and the TCRdb table lists in-frame clones only, not all of them. The repertoire consists of some 240,000 clones, with 65% to 70% occurring once and the leading ten covering 11%. Germline loops: CDR1 MGHDK, CDR2 SYGVNS. Deletions cut 4 bases from V and 2 bases from J, with 23 bases between. CDR3 length: 18 amino acids. The sequenced material came from memory CD4+ T cells sorted from blood. Subset denoted: CD45RA-negative fraction. The chain employs TRBV25-1 and TRBJ2-5; D could derive from TRBD1 or TRBD2 (7 bases each). The receptor was isolated from a man in his thirties or forties in good health. In nucleotides, the CDR3 is TGTGCCAGCAGTGGACCACCCTCTCGACAGGGAGGGCAAGAGACCCAGTACTTC. Its protein product is CASSGPPSRQGGQETQYF.